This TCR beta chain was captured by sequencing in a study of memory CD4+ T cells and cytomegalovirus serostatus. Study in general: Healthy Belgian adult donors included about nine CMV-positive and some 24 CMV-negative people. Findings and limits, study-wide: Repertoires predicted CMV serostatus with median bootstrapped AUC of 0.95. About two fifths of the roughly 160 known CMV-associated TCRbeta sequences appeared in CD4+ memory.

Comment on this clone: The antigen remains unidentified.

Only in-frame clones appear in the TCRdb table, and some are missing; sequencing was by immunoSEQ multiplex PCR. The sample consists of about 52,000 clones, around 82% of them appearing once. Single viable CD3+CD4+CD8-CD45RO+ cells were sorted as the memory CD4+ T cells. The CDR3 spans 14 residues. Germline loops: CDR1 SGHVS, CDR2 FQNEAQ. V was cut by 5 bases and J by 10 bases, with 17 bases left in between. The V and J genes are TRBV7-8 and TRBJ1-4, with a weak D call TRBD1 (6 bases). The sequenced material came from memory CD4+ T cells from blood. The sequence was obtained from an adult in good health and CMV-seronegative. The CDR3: CASSPRPLGGKLFF. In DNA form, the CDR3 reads TGTGCCAGCAGCCCTCGACCCTTAGGGGGAAAACTGTTTTTT.